These T cell receptor beta chains were read from a single sample in a study of regulatory T cells in long-lasting Graves disease. TCRdb used MiXCR to reprocess the multiplex PCR reads, holding one entry per CDR3 protein. The profile shows a few hundred thousand distinct CDR3 sequences, about a sixth of them singletons. These same records also appear under a second study, on T cells in Graves' hyperthyroidism and ophthalmopathy.

The sample was peripheral blood mononuclear cells (PBMCs), taken at new diagnosis, from a patient treated with antithyroid drugs. The receptors here all came from a woman between 18 and 29 years old with Graves disease. CDR3s include the opening cysteine and the closing phenylalanine or tryptophan. The D gene is left open where the match is weak. Not all rows give a size; the values are once, few, many and, for expanded clones, a class.

V	D	J	size	DNA	CDR3
TRBV5-1	.	TRBJ2-2	.	TGCGCCAGCAGCTTGGCCCGACCCCTTTCTGGGGAGTTTTCCGGGGAGCTGTTTTTT	CASSLARPLSGEFSGELFF
TRBV4-3	.	TRBJ2-3	.	TGCGCCAGCAGCCAAGATAGGGGGTCCGTAGCGCAGTATTTT	CASSQDRGSVAQYF
TRBV28	TRBD2	TRBJ2-7	few	TGTGCCAGCAGTTCACTCCGACTAGCGGGAACGCGGGAGCAGTACTTC	CASSSLRLAGTREQYF
TRBV18	.	TRBJ2-6	.	TGTGCCAGCTCACCATACGGAGACTCTGGGGCCAACGTCCTGACTTTC	CASSPYGDSGANVLTF
TRBV7-9	TRBD1	TRBJ2-7	.	TGTGCCAGCAGCTTGAGCCGGGACAGGGGGTACGAGCAGTACTTC	CASSLSRDRGYEQYF
TRBV11-2	TRBD2	TRBJ2-1	many	TGTGCCAGCAGCCGAACTAGCGGGGGTGTCTCCTACAATGAGCAGTTCTTC	CASSRTSGGVSYNEQFF
TRBV27	TRBD2	TRBJ2-5	many	TGTGCCAGCAGTTCCAGGACTAGCGGGAGGGCCAAGTACTTC	CASSSRTSGRAKYF
TRBV9	TRBD2	TRBJ2-7	few	TGTGCCAGCAGCGGGGTAGCGGGAGGAGGCGAGCAGTACTTC	CASSGVAGGGEQYF
TRBV29-1	.	TRBJ2-7	many	TGCAGCGTTAGGGCACAAACCTACGAGCAGTACTTC	CSVRAQTYEQYF
TRBV28	.	TRBJ2-1	many	TGTGCCAGCAGTTTCCGGGGAGGTAATGAGCAGTTCTTC	CASSFRGGNEQFF
TRBV5-6	TRBD1	TRBJ2-1	few	TGTGCCAGCACCGAGGGGGACAGGGAGAACTACAATGAGCAGTTCTTC	CASTEGDRENYNEQFF
TRBV20-1	.	TRBJ2-2	many	TGCAGTGCCCGGCCTTGGGCTACGAACACCGGGGAGCTGTTTTTT	CSARPWATNTGELFF
TRBV7-3	.	TRBJ2-1	.	TGTGCCAGCAGCCTGGACCAAACTAATGAGCAGTTCTTC	CASSLDQTNEQFF
TRBV5-1	.	TRBJ2-6	many	TGTGCCAGCAGCCGCGACATCTCTGGGGCCAACGTCCTGACTTTC	CASSRDISGANVLTF
TRBV7-3	TRBD2	TRBJ2-5	many	TGTGCCAGCAGCTGGGGACTAGCGGACATGGAAACCCAGTACTTC	CASSWGLADMETQYF
TRBV7-9	.	TRBJ2-7	many	TGTGCCAGCAGCTTAATAGGCGAGCAGTACTTC	CASSLIGEQYF
TRBV3-1	.	TRBJ1-1	many	TGTGCCAGCAGCCAAGCTGGGGGAGGGAACACTGAAGCTTTCTTT	CASSQAGGGNTEAFF